Shown below are 30 T cell receptor beta chains from a single sample sequenced in a study of blood T cell repertoires in COVID-19. Sequencing was performed with immunoSEQ multiplex PCR; in TCRdb, only in-frame clones are kept and a portion is missing. Of about 240,000 clones in the sample, about four fifths were seen once. Sequencing input: peripheral blood. These receptors were collected from a woman in her 70s with acute or convalescent COVID-19.

The chain uses TRBV6-1 and TRBJ2-3; 9 bases line up with TRBD2. The CDR3 consists of 16 residues. Per the germline V gene, CDR1 is MNHNS and CDR2 is SASEGT. The trim removed 4 bases at V and 1 base at J, leaving 6 bases unmatched. The CDR3, as DNA: TGTGCCAGCAGTGTATCTAGCGGGGTTCGCACAGATACGCAGTATTTT. Encoded protein: CASSVSSGVRTDTQYF.

This chain uses TRBV4-2 with TRBJ2-2; TRBD2 agrees at 7 bases. V gave up 4 bases and J gave up 0 bases; unmatched junction bases: 8. The germline CDR1 and CDR2 sequences are LGHNA and YNFKEQ. The CDR3 has 17 residues. CDR3 in DNA: TGTGCCAGCAGCCGGGAGGGCGGACTTGCGAACACCGGGGAGCTGTTTTTT. This sequence encodes CASSREGGLANTGELFF.

The chain combines TRBV7-7 with TRBJ1-3; D gene unclear. The germline V gene has CDR1 SSHAT and CDR2 FNYEAQ (reference sequence). CDR3 length: 15 residues. Trimming left V 5 bases short and J 0 bases short, with 11 bases between. The CDR3 nucleotides are TGTGCCAGCAGCCCGGGATCTGGCTCTGGAAACACCATATATTTT. It encodes CASSPGSGSGNTIYF.

The gene calls are TRBV18 and TRBJ1-6, with TRBD1 as a possible D gene (6 bases). The CDR3 has 16 residues. The V end was cut by 2 bases, the J end by 7 bases, with 15 bases between. Germline CDR1 KGHSH, CDR2 LQKENI. The CDR3 region has the DNA TGTGCCAGCTCACCAATGGTGCCAGGGGAGAATTCACCCCTCCACTTT. Amino acid sequence: CASSPMVPGENSPLHF.

V is TRBV10-3 and J is TRBJ1-1; D remains unclear. The V and J ends lost 7 bases and 0 bases respectively, with 9 bases between them. Per the germline V gene, CDR1 is ENHRY and CDR2 is SYGVKD. The CDR3 loop spans 13 amino acids. CDR3 sequence: CAIMYSLNTEAFF. The CDR3 DNA reads as TGTGCCATCATGTACAGCTTGAACACTGAAGCTTTCTTT.

The chain employs TRBV7-2 and TRBJ2-4; 8 bases match TRBD2. V lost 5 bases, J lost 2 bases, and 8 bases stayed unmatched. This CDR3 spans 16 amino acids. The germline V gene encodes CDR1 SGHTA and CDR2 FQGNSA. The CDR3 reads CASSEEGGGTKNIQYF. CDR3 bases: TGTGCCAGCAGCGAAGAGGGCGGGGGGACCAAAAACATTCAGTACTTC.

The CDR3 loop is CASSEVLVSYGYTF. The CDR3 DNA sequence: TGTGCCAGCAGTGAAGTGCTAGTCTCCTATGGCTACACCTTC. This chain joins TRBV2 and TRBJ1-2, with D unclear. V was clipped by 1 base and J by 4 bases, with 10 bases between them. The germline V gene encodes CDR1 SNHLY and CDR2 FYNNEI. There are 14 residues in the CDR3.

The J gene is TRBJ1-2, the V gene TRBV24-1, with 7 bases identical to TRBD1. Germline assignment: CDR1 KGHDR and CDR2 SFDVKD. The length of the CDR3 is 13 residues. V gave up 4 bases and J gave up 7 bases; unmatched junction bases: 5. The CDR3 here is CATSERQGSGYTF. The CDR3 DNA reads as TGTGCCACCAGTGAACGACAGGGTAGTGGCTACACCTTC.

The J gene is TRBJ2-5, the V gene TRBV2; 10 bases fit TRBD2. J gave up 5 bases and V 6 bases, and 15 bases lay outside the gene matches. Germline-derived CDR1 and CDR2 are SNHLY and FYNNEI. This CDR3 has 17 amino acids. In DNA form, the CDR3 reads TGTGCCAGCAGCGCCCTGGGGCAGCGGGGGGGCCTTGAGACCCAGTACTTC. It specifies CASSALGQRGGLETQYF.

The chain uses TRBV30 and TRBJ2-1; 8 nucleotides line up with TRBD1. The CDR3 contains 14 residues. V lost 4 bases and J lost 8; bases outside the gene matches: 10. CDR1 and CDR2 (germline): GTSNPN, SVGIG (reference sequence). The CDR3 nucleotides are TGTGCCTGGAAGGTGGGACAGGCCGTCCATGAGCAGTTCTTC. Translated: CAWKVGQAVHEQFF.

The chain recombines TRBV14 with TRBJ1-6; no clear D. This CDR3 region has 13 residues. Germline CDR1 and CDR2: SGHDN and FVKESK. Deletions cut 2 bases from V and 9 bases from J, with 8 bases between. The CDR3 region is CASSQTQSSPLHF. For the CDR3, the DNA is TGTGCCAGCAGCCAAACACAGAGTTCACCCCTCCACTTT. Filled out from reference TRBV14 and TRBJ1-6, the complete variable domain reads EAGVTQFPSHSVIEKGQTVTLRCDPISGHDNLYWYRRVMGKEIKFLLHFVKESKQDESGMPNNRFLAERTGGTYSTLKVQPAELEDSGVYFCASSQTQSSPLHFGNGTRLTVT.

The V and J genes are TRBV4-1 and TRBJ2-3, with D possibly matching TRBD2 (5 bases). Trimming pared 2 bases from V and 1 base from J, leaving 10 bases between. The CDR3 length is 15 residues. Looked up from germline, CDR1 is MGHRA and CDR2 is YSYEKL. DNA for the CDR3: TGCGCCAGCAGCCAAACTAGTCCCCGCACAGATACGCAGTATTTT. Protein sequence: CASSQTSPRTDTQYF.

The J gene is TRBJ1-2, the V gene TRBV6-5, with a tentative D call TRBD1 (5 bases). The CDR3 is made up of 14 amino acids. Germline V gene data show CDR1 as MNHEY and CDR2 as SVGAGI. V lost 7 bases and J lost 2, with 14 bases in between. The CDR3 is CASNRQPSNYGYTF. CDR3 sequence (DNA): TGTGCCAGCAACCGACAGCCCAGCAACTATGGCTACACCTTC.

The V and J genes are TRBV10-3 and TRBJ1-4; D perhaps matches TRBD1 (5 bases). The germline gives CDR1 ENHRY, CDR2 SYGVKD. Trimming took off 2 bases at V and 4 bases at J, with 11 bases between the two ends. The CDR3 has 15 amino acids. In nucleotides, the CDR3 is TGTGCCATCAGTGAGGCGACGGGGGATAATGAAAAACTGTTTTTT. Protein sequence: CAISEATGDNEKLFF.

This chain links TRBV6-4 with TRBJ2-2; tentative D call: TRBD2 (5 bases). V lost 0 bases and J 6 bases, leaving 11 bases between the germline ends. Germline CDR1 MRHNA, CDR2 SNTAGT. The CDR3 extends over 15 amino acids. CDR3 DNA sequence: TGTGCCAGCAGTGACTCTACTAGTCGGTCCGGGGAGCTGTTTTTT. Amino acids: CASSDSTSRSGELFF.

The chain is built from TRBV3-1 (or the pseudogene TRBV3-2) and TRBJ1-1; no clear D. Trimming stripped 3 bases from V and 1 base from J, with 6 bases between. The CDR3 has 13 residues. Germline V gene data show CDR1 as LGHDT and CDR2 as YNNKEL (reference sequence). The CDR3 region has the DNA TGTGCCAGCAGCCACGGCGGGAACACTGAAGCTTTCTTT. It specifies CASSHGGNTEAFF.

The chain recombines TRBV2 with TRBJ1-5, with D perhaps TRBD1 (6 bases). This CDR3 comprises 13 residues. The germline gives CDR1 SNHLY, CDR2 FYNNEI. V was clipped by 7 bases and J by 3 bases, with 10 bases between them. The CDR3 DNA is TGTGCCAGCACCCGGGACAACAATCAGCCCCAGCATTTT. Translated: CASTRDNNQPQHF.

The table lists this clone with a few counts. The same CDR3 is also encoded by other DNA sequences in this sample. The CDR3 protein is CASSRTDRAGNTIYF. Written as DNA, the CDR3 is TGTGCCAGCAGCCGGACCGACAGGGCTGGAAACACCATATATTTT. The chain combines TRBV3-1 (or the pseudogene TRBV3-2) with TRBJ1-3; 7 bases are shared with TRBD1. This CDR3 is built from 15 residues. Germline lookup yields CDR1 LGHDT and CDR2 YNNKEL (reference sequence). V dropped 4 bases and J dropped 2; count of bases not matched to a gene: 5.

The chain recombines TRBV6-5 with TRBJ2-7; 7 positions match TRBD1. The CDR3 extends over 13 amino acids. Germline V lookup: CDR1 MNHEY, CDR2 SVGAGI. Trimming at V came to 2 bases and at J to 4 bases, leaving 2 bases not matched to a gene. This chain's CDR3 is CASSYRGRYEQYF. The CDR3 DNA is TGTGCCAGCAGTTACAGGGGGCGGTACGAGCAGTACTTC.

The V and J genes are TRBV7-2 and TRBJ2-3, with no clear D. The CDR3 runs 16 residues. Germline CDR1 reads SGHTA; CDR2 reads FQGNSA. V was cut by 1 base and J by 0 bases, with 11 bases left in between. CDR3 sequence reads: CASSLVGLQSTDTQYF. In nucleotides, the CDR3 is TGTGCCAGCAGCTTAGTCGGTTTGCAAAGCACAGATACGCAGTATTTT.

V gene TRBV28 combines with J gene TRBJ1-5; 8 nucleotides align to TRBD1. The junction had 3 bases not matched to a gene; V was cut back by 5 bases and J by 0 bases. CDR1 is MDHEN, CDR2 SYDVKM, per germline. The CDR3 covers 15 residues. The CDR3: CASSTGGYSNQPQHF. As DNA, the CDR3 is TGTGCCAGCAGTACAGGGGGATATAGCAATCAGCCCCAGCATTTT.

The J gene is TRBJ1-1, the V gene TRBV11-2; 7 bases line up with TRBD1. Germline CDR1 and CDR2: SGHAT and FQNNGV. CDR3 length equals 14 residues. The ends lost 1 base at V and 5 bases at J; junction bases unmatched: 4. The CDR3 is CASSLAEGATEAFF. The DNA for the CDR3 is TGTGCCAGCAGCTTAGCAGAGGGGGCGACTGAAGCTTTCTTT.

J is TRBJ1-3 and V is TRBV10-1; 9 bases agree with TRBD1. The CDR3 loop spans 15 amino acids. The V and J ends lost 6 bases and 4 bases, in that order; junction bases with no gene match: 7. CDR1 WNHNN and CDR2 SYGVQD come from the germline V gene (reference sequence). The CDR3: CASSPGTGSGNTIYF. DNA of the CDR3: TGCGCCAGCAGCCCCGGGACAGGGTCAGGAAACACCATATATTTT.

This sequence joins TRBV4-2 and TRBJ1-3, with no clear D. Trimming cost V 0 bases and J 2 bases, with 11 bases left between them. The CDR3 contains 16 residues. From germline, CDR1 is LGHNA and CDR2 YNFKEQ. The DNA of the CDR3 is TGTGCCAGCAGCCAAGATCCGCCCGGGACTGGAAACACCATATATTTT. Amino acids: CASSQDPPGTGNTIYF.

The table lists this clone with a count of one. The CDR3 sequence: CASSLQGTGNEKLFF. The CDR3 nucleotides are TGCGCCAGCAGCTTACAGGGGACCGGCAATGAAAAACTGTTTTTT. This chain joins TRBV4-3 and TRBJ1-4, with 7 bases lining up with TRBD1. Germline values: CDR1 LGHNA, CDR2 YSLEER. V shed 5 bases and J 5 bases; nucleotides not matched to a gene: 8. The CDR3 has 15 amino acids.

The gene calls are TRBV19 and TRBJ1-2; 7 bases line up with TRBD1. The V gene end was trimmed by 6 bases and the J gene end by 1 base; junction bases not matched to a gene: 5. Per germline, CDR1 LNHDA and CDR2 SQIVND (reference sequence). This CDR3 contains 14 residues. CDR3 amino acids: CASRSGQINYGYTF. Written as DNA, the CDR3 is TGTGCCAGTAGGTCGGGACAGATTAACTATGGCTACACCTTC. The full variable domain, its missing parts supplied by reference TRBV19 and TRBJ1-2, is DGGITQSPKYLFRKEGQNVTLSCEQNLNHDAMYWYRQDPGQGLRLIYYSQIVNDFQKGDIAEGYSVSREKKESFPLTVTSAQKNPTAFYLCASRSGQINYGYTFGSGTRLTVV.

CDR3 sequence (DNA): TGTGCCAGTAGTACGGGACTAGCGGGGGGGAGAAACATTCAGTACTTC. Protein product: CASSTGLAGGRNIQYF. The chain links TRBV19 to TRBJ2-4; 16 positions agree with TRBD2. V shed 4 bases, J shed 6 bases, and the junction held 3 bases outside the gene matches. Germline V gives CDR1 LNHDA, CDR2 SQIVND (reference sequence). The CDR3 covers 16 residues.

The chain links TRBV21-1 to TRBJ2-5; the table's D call, TRBD1, was not checked against the DNA. The DNA end is a closer match to TRBJ2-7, so the J assignment may be wrong. TRBV21-1 is classified as a pseudogene. This CDR3 comprises 16 residues. The CDR3 nucleotides are TGTGCCAGCAGCAATCACCCGGGACAAGAGAGTTCCGAGCAGTACTTC. It is translated as CASSNHPGQESSEQYF.

The chain couples TRBV6-5 to TRBJ2-2; D might be TRBD2 (5 bases). Per germline, CDR1 MNHEY and CDR2 SVGAGI. V lost 6 bases to trimming and J lost 4 bases, with 15 bases between them. The CDR3 covers 15 residues. In DNA, the CDR3 is TGTGCCAGCAGGCTAGCAGGCGGTAGCACCGGGGAGCTGTTTTTT. Protein sequence: CASRLAGGSTGELFF.

In this sample, this clone turned up once. The V gene is TRBV5-1, the J gene TRBJ2-1; possible D gene TRBD2, 8 bases. The CDR3 has 15 amino acids. Germline loops: CDR1 SGHRS, CDR2 YFSETQ. V was clipped by 6 bases and J by 6 bases, with 19 bases between them. The CDR3 DNA follows: TGCGCCAGCACCCCAGGGGGACTAGGCCTCAATGAGCAGTTCTTC. Protein product: CASTPGGLGLNEQFF.